Listed here are 14 T cell receptor beta chains from one sample, sequenced in a study of cytomegalovirus exposure and HLA in healthy donors. Clones were sequenced by immunoSEQ multiplex PCR, and TCRdb holds only the in-frame ones, with some missing. Altogether about 160,000 clones are present, just under 85% being singletons, with the ten largest covering approximately 2%. Sequenced input: PBMCs. The receptors shown here come from a man between 25 and 39 years old in good health and CMV-seropositive.

The V call is TRBV10-1, the J call TRBJ2-7, with TRBD1 as a possible D gene (7 bases). Germline V CDR1 and CDR2: WNHNN, SYGVQD (reference sequence). The ends were cut back, 4 bases at V and 6 bases at J, with 16 bases in the middle. CDR3 length: 14 residues. CDR3 amino acids: CASSGGDRGGEQYF. Here the CDR3 DNA reads TGCGCCAGCAGTGGGGGGGACAGAGGGGGCGAGCAGTACTTC.

The CDR3 sequence is CASSYSFRSDNSPLHF. Here the CDR3 DNA reads TGTGCCAGCAGTTACTCGTTCAGGTCTGATAATTCACCCCTCCACTTT. The rearrangement links TRBV6-5 to TRBJ1-6; D not resolved. This CDR3 has 16 residues. Between the trimmed V and J ends, which lost 0 bases and 5 bases, there was a span of 11 bases. CDR1 MNHEY and CDR2 SVGAGI come from the germline V gene.

The J gene is TRBJ1-1, the V gene TRBV5-1; weak D call: TRBD1 (6 bases). Trimming removed 2 bases from V and 6 bases from J, with 14 bases in between. The CDR3 has 14 amino acids. The germline gives CDR1 SGHRS, CDR2 YFSETQ. CDR3 in amino acids: CASSFLGAGAEAFF. CDR3 nucleotide sequence: TGCGCCAGCAGCTTTCTGGGGGCGGGGGCTGAAGCTTTCTTT.

The chain employs TRBV27 and TRBJ1-3, with no clear D. Germline values: CDR1 MNHEY, CDR2 SMNVEV (reference sequence). The CDR3 sequence is 14 residues long. The V and J ends lost 0 bases and 4 bases respectively, with 7 bases between them. This chain's CDR3 is CASSLSRVGNTIYF. DNA of the CDR3: TGTGCCAGCAGTTTATCACGGGTGGGAAACACCATATATTTT.

This sequence joins TRBV7-9 and TRBJ2-5; 9 bases line up with TRBD2. This CDR3 region has 15 residues. With 3 bases clipped from V and 2 bases from J, the junction kept 4 bases outside the gene matches. Germline V gene data show CDR1 as SEHNR and CDR2 as FQNEAQ (reference sequence). CDR3 amino acids: CASSFRLAEQETQYF. In nucleotides, the CDR3 is TGTGCCAGCAGCTTTAGACTAGCGGAACAAGAGACCCAGTACTTC.

This chain connects TRBV2 to TRBJ2-3; a weak D match, TRBD1 (6 bases). V dropped 2 bases and J dropped 1 base, with 10 bases sitting between them. CDR3 length equals 15 residues. CDR1 SNHLY and CDR2 FYNNEI come from the germline V gene. CDR3 sequence: CASSEQGFGTDTQYF. In nucleotides, the CDR3 is TGTGCCAGCAGTGAACAGGGGTTCGGCACAGATACGCAGTATTTT.

The chain uses TRBV29-1 and TRBJ1-1; no clear D gene. CDR1 is SQVTM and CDR2 is ANQGSEA in the germline V gene. CDR3 size: 10 residues. The CDR3 bases are TGCAGAACAGAGAACACTGAAGCTTTCTTT. Residues: CRTENTEAFF. The full variable domain, completed using reference TRBV29-1 and TRBJ1-1, is SAVISQKPSRDICQRGTSLTIQCQVDSQVTMMFWYRQQPGQSLTLIATANQGSEATYESGFVIDKFPISRPNLTFSTLTVSNMSPEDSSIYLCRTENTEAFFGQGTRLTVV.

J is TRBJ1-2 and V is TRBV10-1; D gene unclear. CDR3 length: 12 amino acids. The germline gives CDR1 WNHNN, CDR2 SYGVQD (reference sequence). The V and J ends lost 8 bases and 2 bases respectively, with 9 bases between them. CDR3 sequence reads: CASSYGNYGYTF. The CDR3 coding sequence is TGCGCCAGCTCTTACGGGAACTATGGCTACACCTTC.

CDR3 coding DNA: TGTGCCAGCATTTTCGGACAGGGTAGAGGCGGCTACACCTTC. As protein: CASIFGQGRGGYTF. The V gene is TRBV2, the J gene TRBJ1-2; 8 bases align to TRBD1. The germline V gene encodes CDR1 SNHLY and CDR2 FYNNEI. There are 14 residues in the CDR3. V was clipped by 7 bases and J by 8 bases; unmatched bases: 12.

As DNA, the CDR3 is TGTGCCAGCAGCCTTTTCACAGGGATGAACACTGAAGCTTTCTTT. This translates into CASSLFTGMNTEAFF. This chain joins TRBV2 and TRBJ1-1, with TRBD1 as a possible D gene (6 bases). The length of the CDR3 is 15 residues. CDR1 and CDR2 from the germline V gene are SNHLY and FYNNEI. V lost 6 bases and J lost 0, with 14 bases in between.

The chain combines TRBV19 with TRBJ1-2; 7 nucleotides line up with TRBD1. Trimming cost V 3 bases and J 13 bases; bases outside gene matches: 5. CDR3 length: 11 amino acids. Germline V gene data show CDR1 as LNHDA and CDR2 as SQIVND (reference sequence). The CDR3 reads CASSIDRALTF. The CDR3 region has the DNA TGTGCCAGTAGTATCGACAGGGCTCTCACCTTC. The whole variable domain, filled in from reference TRBV19 and TRBJ1-2, reads DGGITQSPKYLFRKEGQNVTLSCEQNLNHDAMYWYRQDPGQGLRLIYYSQIVNDFQKGDIAEGYSVSREKKESFPLTVTSAQKNPTAFYLCASSIDRALTFGSGTRLTVV.

This sequence joins TRBV6-5 and TRBJ1-1, with D unresolved. Germline CDR1 and CDR2: MNHEY and SVGAGI. The CDR3 runs to 13 residues. V gave up 2 bases and J gave up 1 base, with 5 bases separating them. Here the CDR3 DNA reads TGTGCCAGCAGTTACCAGGAGAACACTGAAGCTTTCTTT. It encodes CASSYQENTEAFF.

The chain employs TRBV7-2 and TRBJ1-3; TRBD1 might be the D (5 bases). V dropped 1 base and J dropped 0 bases, with 10 bases sitting between them. Germline CDR1 is SGHTA and CDR2 is FQGNSA. CDR3 length: 16 residues. CDR3 coding DNA: TGTGCCAGCAGCTTAGTGGGGGGAAACTCTGGAAACACCATATATTTT. Protein product: CASSLVGGNSGNTIYF. Supplemented by reference TRBV7-2 and TRBJ1-3, the full variable domain reads GAGVSQSPSNKVTEKGKDVELRCDPISGHTALYWYRQSLGQGLEFLIYFQGNSAPDKSGLPSDRFSAERTGGSVSTLTIQRTQQEDSAVYLCASSLVGGNSGNTIYFGEGSWLTVV.

The V gene is TRBV2, the J gene TRBJ2-1, with 7 bases fitting TRBD2. Germline V CDR1 and CDR2: SNHLY, FYNNEI. The trim removed 1 base at V and 0 bases at J, leaving 0 bases unmatched. This CDR3 region has 15 residues. CDR3 residues: CASSEGGSSYNEQFF. The CDR3 region has the DNA TGTGCCAGCAGTGAAGGCGGGAGCTCCTACAATGAGCAGTTCTTC. Looking up the rest from reference TRBV2 and TRBJ2-1 gives the full variable domain: EPEVTQTPSHQVTQMGQEVILRCVPISNHLYFYWYRQILGQKVEFLVSFYNNEISEKSEIFDDQFSVERPDGSNFTLKIRSTKLEDSAMYFCASSEGGSSYNEQFFGPGTRLTVL.